A single T cell receptor (beta chain) is shown here with its context. The antigen is unknown. This sample is drawn from a study of neoadjuvant nivolumab and ipilimumab in lung cancer. This table comes from immunoSEQ multiplex PCR, and its TCRdb copy is limited to in-frame clones, with some not included. The sample consists of approximately 31,000 clones, around nine tenths of them appearing once. Whole-study findings and limits: From pretherapy to surgery, tumor richness and clonality rose with dual therapy. Only a single major-pathologic-response sample was available for clonality analysis. Resected tumors had greater TCR richness and clonality than uninvolved lung.

V lost 2 bases, J lost 3 bases, and 4 bases stayed unmatched. Germline V gives CDR1 MNHEY, CDR2 SVGAGI. The CDR3 runs 15 residues. Specimen: peripheral blood, collected after neoadjuvant nivolumab, alone or with ipilimumab, at or shortly before surgery. The V call is TRBV6-5, the J call TRBJ1-5; 7 bases align to TRBD1. The source of this sequence is an adult with non-small cell lung cancer. The CDR3 nucleotides are TGTGCCAGCAGTTACGCCAGGGGGTTCAATCAGCCCCAGCATTTT. Amino acids: CASSYARGFNQPQHF.